This passage covers 5 T cell receptor beta chains from one sample sequenced in a study of T cells in localized non-small cell lung cancer. The method was immunoSEQ multiplex PCR; TCRdb's version includes in-frame clones alone and lacks a portion of them. Seen here are tens of thousands of clones, about 85% observed once, and the top ten hold 15% to 20%. The sequencing here drew on peripheral blood, taken before any cancer treatment. Receptor source: a female donor aged 60 or older with stage II squamous cell lung carcinoma.

The V and J genes are TRBV28 and TRBJ1-4; D is unclear. CDR3 length: 14 residues. CDR1 and CDR2 (germline): MDHEN, SYDVKM. The V gene lost 2 bases and the J gene lost 1 base, with 5 bases spanning the gap. CDR3: CASSLVGTNEKLFF. The CDR3 DNA is TGTGCCAGCAGTTTAGTAGGAACTAATGAAAAACTGTTTTTT.

The gene calls are TRBV5-1 and TRBJ2-3, with D tentatively TRBD2 (6 bases). Looked up from germline, CDR1 is SGHRS and CDR2 is YFSETQ. Trimming removed 4 bases at V and 1 base at J, with 10 bases between. The CDR3 is 14 amino acids. CDR3 nucleotide sequence: TGCGCCAGCAGCCTAGCGCCCGGCACAGATACGCAGTATTTT. Protein: CASSLAPGTDTQYF.

The chain employs TRBV5-1 and TRBJ1-2; D is uncertain. The CDR3 length is 14 residues. Germline V lookup: CDR1 SGHRS, CDR2 YFSETQ. Trimming stripped 4 bases from V and 2 bases from J, with 12 bases between. CDR3 DNA: TGCGCCAGCAGCCCCCGGACGGACAACTATGGCTACACCTTC. Protein: CASSPRTDNYGYTF.

The chain employs TRBV7-2 and TRBJ1-4, with D tentatively TRBD1 (6 bases). The germline gives CDR1 SGHTA, CDR2 FQGNSA. This CDR3 is built from 15 residues. The V and J ends lost 2 bases and 8 bases respectively, with 15 bases between them. The CDR3 nucleotides are TGTGCCAGCAGCTTATGGGGGCAGGTCCCCGAAAAACTGTTTTTT. Translating it yields CASSLWGQVPEKLFF.

This chain links TRBV2 with TRBJ1-6; 7 nucleotides align to TRBD1. The junction had 5 bases not matched to a gene; V was cut back by 7 bases and J by 5 bases. The CDR3 is 14 amino acids. The V gene's germline CDR1 is SNHLY and CDR2 FYNNEI. The CDR3 nucleotides read TGTGCCAGCAAGGTCGGGACAGATAATTCACCCCTCCACTTT. This codes for CASKVGTDNSPLHF.